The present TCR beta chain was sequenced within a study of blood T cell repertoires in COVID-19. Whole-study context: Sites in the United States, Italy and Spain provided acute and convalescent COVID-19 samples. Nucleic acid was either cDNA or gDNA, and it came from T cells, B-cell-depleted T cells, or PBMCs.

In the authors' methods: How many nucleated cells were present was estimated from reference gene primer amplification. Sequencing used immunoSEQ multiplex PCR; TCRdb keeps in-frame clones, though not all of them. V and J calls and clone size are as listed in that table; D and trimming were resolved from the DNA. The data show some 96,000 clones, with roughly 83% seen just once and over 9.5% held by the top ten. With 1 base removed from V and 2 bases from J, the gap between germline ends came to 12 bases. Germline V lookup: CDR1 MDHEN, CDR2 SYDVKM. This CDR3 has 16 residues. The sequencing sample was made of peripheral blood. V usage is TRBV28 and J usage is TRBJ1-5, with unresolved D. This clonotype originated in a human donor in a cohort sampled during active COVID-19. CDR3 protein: CASSLSRGYGNQPQHF. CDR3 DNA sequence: TGTGCCAGCAGTTTATCACGGGGATATGGCAATCAGCCCCAGCATTTT.